These 9 T cell receptor beta chains were sequenced from one sample in a study of cytomegalovirus exposure and HLA in healthy donors. The PCR used 60 Vbeta and 13 Jbeta primers. Using immunoSEQ multiplex PCR, the repertoire was profiled, and TCRdb retains in-frame clones only, with some absent. Among around 100,000 clones listed, around 64% were seen once. The sequenced material came from PBMCs. All receptors derive from a woman aged 25 to 45 in good health and CMV-seronegative.

The J gene is TRBJ2-1, the V gene TRBV10-2, with 7 nucleotides matching TRBD1. The CDR3 is 13 amino acids. Trimming at V came to 4 bases and at J to 9 bases, leaving 6 bases not matched to a gene. The germline V gene has CDR1 WSHSY and CDR2 SAAADI. CDR3 sequence reads: CASSGRGLGEQFF. As DNA, the CDR3 is TGCGCCAGCAGTGGTAGGGGGCTTGGTGAGCAGTTCTTC.

The CDR3, as DNA: TGTGCCAGCAGGGACAGGGTGGGCTCCTACGAGCAGTACTTC. This translates into CASRDRVGSYEQYF. The chain uses TRBV28 and TRBJ2-7; 8 nucleotides line up with TRBD1. Germline CDR1 reads MDHEN; CDR2 reads SYDVKM. The CDR3 is 14 residues long. With 6 bases clipped from V and 0 bases from J, the junction kept 4 bases outside the gene matches.

This clone was recorded a few times. The rearrangement links TRBV30 to TRBJ2-3; no reliable D call. This CDR3 is built from 14 residues. Trimming stripped 0 bases from V and 2 bases from J, with 9 bases between. Germline CDR1 and CDR2: GTSNPN and SVGIG (reference sequence). CDR3 nucleotide sequence: TGTGCCTGGAGTGTGAATACAGTCACAGATACGCAGTATTTT. This translates into CAWSVNTVTDTQYF. The full variable domain, with the rest looked up from reference TRBV30 and TRBJ2-3, is SQTIHQWPATLVQPVGSPLSLECTVEGTSNPNLYWYRQAAGRGLQLLFYSVGIGQISSEVPQNLSASRPQDRQFILSSKKLLLSDSGFYLCAWSVNTVTDTQYFGPGTRLTVL.

The V gene is TRBV7-6, the J gene TRBJ2-1; 14 positions match TRBD2. Per the germline V gene, CDR1 is SGHVS and CDR2 is FNYEAQ. This CDR3 has 15 residues. The J segment lost 6 bases and the V segment lost 6 bases, leaving 4 bases of the junction unmatched. CDR3 protein: CASSPGLAGVNEQFF. The CDR3 region has the DNA TGTGCCAGCAGTCCGGGACTAGCGGGAGTCAATGAGCAGTTCTTC.

This rearrangement joins TRBV11-2 to TRBJ2-1; TRBD2 matches 7 bases. CDR1 and CDR2 (germline): SGHAT, FQNNGV. The CDR3 has 15 residues. V shed 1 base, J shed 6 bases, and the junction held 6 bases outside the gene matches. CDR3 coding DNA: TGTGCCAGCAGCTTAGGGGAGGGACTTCTCAATGAGCAGTTCTTC. Translated, it gives CASSLGEGLLNEQFF.

There are a few counts of this clone. The rearrangement joins TRBV7-9 to TRBJ2-1, with 13 nucleotides matching TRBD2. This CDR3 is built from 15 residues. Germline V gene data show CDR1 as SEHNR and CDR2 as FQNEAQ (reference sequence). V shed 5 bases, J shed 6 bases, and the junction held 4 bases outside the gene matches. The CDR3 loop is CASSATSGRSNEQFF. The CDR3 coding sequence is TGTGCCAGCAGCGCGACTAGCGGGAGGAGCAATGAGCAGTTCTTC.

The chain has TRBV19 and TRBJ2-7; 9 bases match TRBD1. Germline-derived CDR1 and CDR2 are LNHDA and SQIVND (reference sequence). The CDR3 runs to 15 residues. The junction had 7 bases not matched to a gene; V was cut back by 4 bases and J by 3 bases. CDR3 nucleotides: TGTGCCAGTAGTAAATATTCGGACAGGGGCTACGAGCAGTACTTC. Its protein product is CASSKYSDRGYEQYF.

This chain uses TRBV7-2 with TRBJ1-1; TRBD1 aligns across 7 bases. The germline gives CDR1 SGHTA, CDR2 FQGNSA. This CDR3 spans 16 amino acids. After removal of 6 bases from V and 1 base from J, the junction contained 11 bases not matched to a gene. The CDR3 region is CASRRGAGGGNTEAFF. In nucleotides, the CDR3 is TGTGCCAGCAGAAGAGGGGCAGGGGGTGGGAACACTGAAGCTTTCTTT.

This clone was detected a few times. The rearrangement links TRBV7-3 to TRBJ2-5, with 7 bases aligning to TRBD2. Germline V gene data show CDR1 as SGHTA and CDR2 as FQGTGA. The V segment lost 1 base and the J segment 7 bases; nucleotides outside the gene matches: 6. The CDR3 covers 14 residues. The CDR3 is CASSLNAGVGTQYF. The CDR3 nucleotides read TGTGCCAGCAGCTTAAATGCGGGGGTTGGGACCCAGTACTTC.